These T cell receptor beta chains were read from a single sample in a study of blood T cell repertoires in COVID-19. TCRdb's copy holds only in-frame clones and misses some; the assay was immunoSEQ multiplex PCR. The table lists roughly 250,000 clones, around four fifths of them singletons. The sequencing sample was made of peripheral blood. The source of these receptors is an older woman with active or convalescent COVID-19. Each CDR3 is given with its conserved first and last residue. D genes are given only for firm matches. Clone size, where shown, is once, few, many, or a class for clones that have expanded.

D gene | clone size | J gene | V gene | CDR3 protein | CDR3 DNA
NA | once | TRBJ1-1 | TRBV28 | CASNPGPGYTEAFF | TGTGCCAGCAACCCAGGGCCGGGTTACACTGAAGCTTTCTTT
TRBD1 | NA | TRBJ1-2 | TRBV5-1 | CASSLMTGSVYGYTF | TGCGCCAGCAGCCTAATGACAGGGTCGGTCTATGGCTACACCTTC
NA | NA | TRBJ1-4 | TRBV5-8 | CASSFAGTPNEKLFF | TGTGCCAGCAGCTTCGCCGGGACTCCGAATGAAAAACTGTTTTTT
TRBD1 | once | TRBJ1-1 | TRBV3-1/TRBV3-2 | CASSRGQGNTEAFF | TGTGCCAGCAGCCGGGGACAGGGGAACACTGAAGCTTTCTTT
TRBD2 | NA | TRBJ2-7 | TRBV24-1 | CATSDFGTSGTYEQYF | TGTGCCACCAGTGATTTCGGAACTAGCGGGACCTACGAGCAGTACTTC
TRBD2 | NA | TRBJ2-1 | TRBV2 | CASMGLAGYNEQFF | TGTGCCAGCATGGGGCTAGCGGGATACAATGAGCAGTTCTTC
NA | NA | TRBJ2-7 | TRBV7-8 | CASSLASGLYEQYF | TGTGCCAGCAGCTTAGCCAGCGGACTCTACGAGCAGTACTTC
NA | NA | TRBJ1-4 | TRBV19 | CASSTPRGGRDNEKLFF | TGTGCCAGTAGTACCCCGAGAGGGGGACGTGATAATGAAAAACTGTTTTTT
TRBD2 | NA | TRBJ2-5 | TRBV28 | CASSFGSGGLGETQYF | TGTGCCAGCAGTTTTGGAAGCGGGGGGCTGGGGGAGACCCAGTACTTC
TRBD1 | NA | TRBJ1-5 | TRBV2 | CASRTGVGNQPQHF | TGTGCCAGCCGGACAGGGGTTGGCAATCAGCCCCAGCATTTT
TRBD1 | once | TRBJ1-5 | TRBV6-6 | CATVGTGRNQPQHF | TGTGCCACCGTAGGGACAGGGAGAAATCAGCCCCAGCATTTT
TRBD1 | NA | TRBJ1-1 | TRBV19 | CASSSGGTNTEAFF | TGTGCCAGTAGCTCAGGGGGAACGAACACTGAAGCTTTCTTT
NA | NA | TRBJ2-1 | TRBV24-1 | CATSDFRANGNEQFF | TGTGCCACCAGTGATTTCAGGGCTAACGGCAATGAGCAGTTCTTC
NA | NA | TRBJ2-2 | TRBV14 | CASSLTPFANTGELFF | TGTGCCAGCAGCCTGACACCGTTCGCGAACACCGGGGAGCTGTTTTTT
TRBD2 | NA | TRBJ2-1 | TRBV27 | CASSQQGLAGGNEQFF | TGTGCCAGCAGTCAACAGGGACTAGCGGGGGGGAATGAGCAGTTCTTC
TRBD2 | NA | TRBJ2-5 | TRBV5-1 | CASSLWTSGGTYQETQYF | TGCGCCAGCAGCTTGTGGACTAGCGGGGGGACGTACCAAGAGACCCAGTACTTC
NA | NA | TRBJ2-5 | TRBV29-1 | CSVEDRKRNQETQYF | TGCAGCGTTGAAGATAGGAAGCGGAACCAAGAGACCCAGTACTTC
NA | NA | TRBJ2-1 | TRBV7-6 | CASSPVAGHNEQFF | TGTGCCAGCAGCCCCGTCGCCGGTCACAATGAGCAGTTCTTC
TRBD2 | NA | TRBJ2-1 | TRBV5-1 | CASSLAPSGGASYEQFF | TGCGCCAGCAGCTTGGCTCCTAGCGGGGGGGCCTCATATGAGCAGTTCTTC
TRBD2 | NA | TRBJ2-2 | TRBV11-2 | CASSLAGSGLGELFF | TGTGCCAGCAGCTTAGCCGGTAGCGGGCTCGGGGAGCTGTTTTTT
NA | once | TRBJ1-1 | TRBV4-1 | CASSQYTGQESEAFF | TGCGCCAGCAGCCAATATACAGGGCAGGAGAGTGAAGCTTTCTTT
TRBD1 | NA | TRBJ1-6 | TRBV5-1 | CASSRGSGQGDSPLHF | TGCGCCAGCAGCCGAGGATCGGGACAGGGGGATTCACCCCTCCACTTT
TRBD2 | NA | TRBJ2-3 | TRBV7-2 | CASRPGTSGVGDTQYF | TGTGCCAGCAGACCGGGGACTAGCGGGGTGGGAGATACGCAGTATTTT
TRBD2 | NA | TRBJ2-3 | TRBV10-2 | CASSESGLAGVYF | TGCGCCAGCAGTGAGTCGGGGCTAGCGGGAGTATATTTT
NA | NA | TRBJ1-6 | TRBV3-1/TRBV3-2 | CASSARDLRSPLHF | TGTGCCAGCAGCGCCCGGGACTTACGTTCACCCCTCCACTTT
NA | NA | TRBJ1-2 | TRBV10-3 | CAISEPGVGGEGYTF | TGTGCCATCAGTGAGCCGGGGGTAGGAGGTGAAGGCTACACCTTC
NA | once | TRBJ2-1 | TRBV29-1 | CSVVGGGFYNEQFF | TGCAGCGTTGTGGGGGGAGGTTTCTACAATGAGCAGTTCTTC
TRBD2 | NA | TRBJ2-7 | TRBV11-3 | CASSPTSGRGDEQYF | TGTGCCAGCAGCCCGACTAGCGGGAGGGGGGACGAGCAGTACTTC
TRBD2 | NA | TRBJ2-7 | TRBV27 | CASSPSGTRTYEQYF | TGTGCCAGCAGCCCCTCCGGGACTAGAACTTACGAGCAGTACTTC
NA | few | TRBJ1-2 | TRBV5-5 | CASSLRDLDGYTF | TGTGCCAGCAGCTTGCGGGATTTGGATGGCTACACCTTC
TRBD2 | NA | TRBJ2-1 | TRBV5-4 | CASSTVGLAGAGGQFF | TGTGCCAGCAGCACCGTAGGACTAGCGGGGGCAGGCGGGCAGTTCTTC
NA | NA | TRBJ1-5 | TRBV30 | CAWEGQIYQPQHF | TGTGCCTGGGAGGGGCAAATTTATCAGCCCCAGCATTTT
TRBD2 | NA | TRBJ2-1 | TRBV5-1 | CASSAVLAGGHNEQFF | TGCGCCAGCAGCGCGGTACTAGCGGGAGGGCACAATGAGCAGTTCTTC
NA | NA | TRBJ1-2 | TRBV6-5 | CASSYSTAGSPYGYTF | TGTGCCAGCAGTTACTCGACGGCAGGGTCCCCCTATGGCTACACCTTC
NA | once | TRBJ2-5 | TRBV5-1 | CASSFLAQQETQYF | TGCGCCAGCAGCTTTCTAGCGCAACAAGAGACCCAGTACTTC
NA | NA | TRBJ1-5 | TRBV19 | CASSIPGYSNQPQHF | TGTGCCAGTAGTATACCGGGGTATAGCAATCAGCCCCAGCATTTT
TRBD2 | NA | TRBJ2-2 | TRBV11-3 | CASSSRGTRGATGELFF | TGTGCCAGCAGCTCGAGAGGGACTAGGGGGGCAACCGGGGAGCTGTTTTTT
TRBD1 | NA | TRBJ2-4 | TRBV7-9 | CASGQGDIQYF | TGTGCCAGCGGACAGGGGGACATTCAGTACTTC
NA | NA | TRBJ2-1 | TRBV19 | CASTVGGGGEQFF | TGTGCCAGTACCGTGGGGGGCGGGGGTGAGCAGTTCTTC
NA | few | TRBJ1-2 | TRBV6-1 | CASSEEAGAGGYTF | TGTGCCAGCAGTGAAGAGGCAGGGGCCGGCGGCTACACCTTC
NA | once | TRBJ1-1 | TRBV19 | CASSRTRQTGTEAFF | TGTGCCAGTAGTCGGACCCGCCAGACAGGTACTGAAGCTTTCTTT
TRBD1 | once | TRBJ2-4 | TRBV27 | CASSLNRDRQNIQYF | TGTGCCAGCAGTTTAAACCGGGACAGGCAAAACATTCAGTACTTC
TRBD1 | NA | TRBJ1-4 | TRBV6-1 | CASSDRQGPGEKLFF | TGTGCCAGCAGTGACCGACAGGGCCCGGGGGAAAAACTGTTTTTT
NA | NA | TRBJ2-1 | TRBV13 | CASSFRPGSVNEQFF | TGTGCCAGCAGCTTTCGGCCGGGGAGTGTCAATGAGCAGTTCTTC
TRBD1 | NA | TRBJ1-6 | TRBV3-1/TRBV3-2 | CASSQDLVRGPYNSPLHF | TGTGCCAGCAGCCAAGATTTGGTCAGGGGGCCGTATAATTCACCCCTCCACTTT
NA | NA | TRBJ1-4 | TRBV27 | CASSLLGGTNEKLFF | TGTGCCAGCAGTTTATTAGGAGGAACTAATGAAAAACTGTTTTTT
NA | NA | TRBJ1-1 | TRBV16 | CASSQSVRITEAFF | TGTGCCAGCAGCCAATCGGTCAGAATCACTGAAGCTTTCTTT
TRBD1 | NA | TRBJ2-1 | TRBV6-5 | CASSFRDREGYEQFF | TGTGCCAGCAGTTTCCGGGACAGAGAAGGTTATGAGCAGTTCTTC
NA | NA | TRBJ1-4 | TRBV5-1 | CASAGATNEKLFF | TGCGCCAGCGCGGGCGCAACTAATGAAAAACTGTTTTTT
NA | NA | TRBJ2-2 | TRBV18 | CATRGGPKGNTGELFF | TGTGCCACTAGGGGGGGGCCCAAAGGGAACACCGGGGAGCTGTTTTTT
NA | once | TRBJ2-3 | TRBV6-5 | CASSYGRVGADTQYF | TGTGCCAGCAGTTACGGCAGGGTAGGAGCAGATACGCAGTATTTT
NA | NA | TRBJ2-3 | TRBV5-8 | CASSLIRYQDF | TGTGCCAGCAGCTTGATTAGATATCAGGATTTT
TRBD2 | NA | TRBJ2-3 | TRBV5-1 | CASSSERGSTDTQYF | TGCGCCAGCAGCTCCGAGCGGGGAAGCACAGATACGCAGTATTTT
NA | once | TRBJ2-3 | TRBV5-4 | CASRGQLSTDTQYF | TGTGCCAGCCGCGGACAGCTAAGCACAGATACGCAGTATTTT
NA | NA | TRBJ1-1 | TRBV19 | CASKVGMSMNTEAFF | TGTGCCAGTAAAGTCGGGATGTCGATGAACACTGAAGCTTTCTTT